The subject of this entry is one TCR beta chain. The V gene's germline CDR1 is MNHEY and CDR2 SVGAGI. The CDR3 sequence is 12 residues long. V lost 6 bases and J lost 13; bases outside the gene matches: 6. The data originate from a study of blood T cell repertoires in COVID-19. Study-level background: Sample material is recorded as cDNA or gDNA derived from T cells, B-cell-depleted T cells, or PBMCs.

Authors' processing steps: Amplification of reference gene primers provided the estimated nucleated cell counts. Sequenced by immunoSEQ multiplex PCR; TCRdb stores in-frame clones only, minus some. Clonal size and the V and J genes are those of that table, whereas D and trimming came from the DNA. The top ten clones hold less than 2% of a sample with about 400,000 clones, roughly nine tenths of them seen once. Participants were aged about 18 to 95 years, lived in about 26 US areas, and enrolled virtually. Resolution of symptoms, clearance, or two negative PCRs was present in recovered Cohort 3 donors.

Sample: PBMCs or T cells enriched from blood (not recorded which). The chain uses TRBV6-5 and TRBJ1-6; 7 bases align to TRBD1. The source of this sequence is a woman aged 25 to 45 who had recovered from COVID-19. CDR3: CASRTGQAPLHF. In DNA form, the CDR3 reads TGTGCCAGCAGGACAGGGCAGGCCCCCCTCCACTTT.